This is a list of T cell receptor beta chains from one sample in a study of blood T cell repertoires in COVID-19. TCRdb keeps only in-frame clones here, not all; method: immunoSEQ multiplex PCR. The profile shows under 200,000 clones, 90% of them singletons. Sequenced sample: peripheral blood. Source of these receptors: a man over 45 with acute or convalescent COVID-19. The CDR3 runs from the conserved cysteine through the conserved F or W.

CDR3aa: CASSYSRVNYGYTF
j_gene: TRBJ1-2
v_gene: TRBV6-2/TRBV6-3

CDR3aa: CASSPRSGTEAFF
j_gene: TRBJ1-1
v_gene: TRBV5-6

CDR3aa: CASSQESSRSKNIQYF
j_gene: TRBJ2-4
v_gene: TRBV4-3

CDR3aa: CASPTSGTRNEQFF
j_gene: TRBJ2-1
v_gene: TRBV25-1

CDR3aa: CAWSVSVGYTF
j_gene: TRBJ1-2
v_gene: TRBV30

CDR3aa: CASSLDAGWNQPQHF
j_gene: TRBJ1-5
v_gene: TRBV11-2

CDR3aa: CASSQVRGTEAFF
j_gene: TRBJ1-1
v_gene: TRBV3-1/TRBV3-2

CDR3aa: CASSPQGLSYEQYF
j_gene: TRBJ2-7
v_gene: TRBV3-1/TRBV3-2

CDR3aa: CASSLGQGDQPQHF
j_gene: TRBJ1-5
v_gene: TRBV6-5

CDR3aa: CASSHQGAGTDTQYF
j_gene: TRBJ2-3
v_gene: TRBV4-1

CDR3aa: CASSLMEDQPQHF
j_gene: TRBJ1-5
v_gene: TRBV12-3/TRBV12-4

CDR3aa: CASSAPVGTDTQYF
j_gene: TRBJ2-3
v_gene: TRBV6-5

CDR3aa: CAISENPGQVNEKLFF
j_gene: TRBJ1-4
v_gene: TRBV10-3

CDR3aa: CAIRIGQGGNTEAFF
j_gene: TRBJ1-1
v_gene: TRBV10-3

CDR3aa: CAYTEGGENEKLFF
j_gene: TRBJ1-4
v_gene: TRBV5-4

CDR3aa: CASSSRGGETQYF
j_gene: TRBJ2-5
v_gene: TRBV7-3

CDR3aa: CAISEPSGRVNNEQYF
j_gene: TRBJ2-7
v_gene: TRBV10-3

CDR3aa: CASSLSGTYSDTQYF
j_gene: TRBJ2-3
v_gene: TRBV7-9

CDR3aa: CASSVRPGQVLQGMNTEAFF
j_gene: TRBJ1-1
v_gene: TRBV14

CDR3aa: CASRLQSGAGELFF
j_gene: TRBJ2-2
v_gene: TRBV6-5

CDR3aa: CASSLASGQYYEQYF
j_gene: TRBJ2-7
v_gene: TRBV5-1

CDR3aa: CATGRGGGTEAFF
j_gene: TRBJ1-1
v_gene: TRBV15

CDR3aa: CASSPDGTGGVWAKTQYF
j_gene: TRBJ2-5
v_gene: TRBV18

CDR3aa: CASRETGGSYNEQFF
j_gene: TRBJ2-1
v_gene: TRBV6-5

CDR3aa: CASSSRQQSTDTQYF
j_gene: TRBJ2-3
v_gene: TRBV7-9

CDR3aa: CASSSTAGEQYF
j_gene: TRBJ2-7
v_gene: TRBV13

CDR3aa: CASSPGTGGFGNEKLFF
j_gene: TRBJ1-4
v_gene: TRBV27

CDR3aa: CASSPGLLGEQYF
j_gene: TRBJ2-7
v_gene: TRBV7-2

CDR3aa: CASSAGTSGIFTGELFF
j_gene: TRBJ2-2
v_gene: TRBV9

CDR3aa: CASSFRRNRRDTQYF
j_gene: TRBJ2-3
v_gene: TRBV7-8

CDR3aa: CASSLAPRSRSQYF
j_gene: TRBJ2-5
v_gene: TRBV27

CDR3aa: CASTQDLTQPQHF
j_gene: TRBJ1-5
v_gene: TRBV12-3/TRBV12-4

CDR3aa: CASSLVFLNSPLHF
j_gene: TRBJ1-6
v_gene: TRBV28

CDR3aa: CATSTTSGGWYEQFF
j_gene: TRBJ2-1
v_gene: TRBV15

CDR3aa: CASSSAGEGQETQYF
j_gene: TRBJ2-5
v_gene: TRBV27

CDR3aa: CASSDQRGTQYF
j_gene: TRBJ2-3
v_gene: TRBV6-4

CDR3aa: CASSLGGQSYNEQFF
j_gene: TRBJ2-1
v_gene: TRBV5-1

CDR3aa: CASSLRVGRSGANVLTF
j_gene: TRBJ2-6
v_gene: TRBV7-3

CDR3aa: CASSLHGGYQETQYF
j_gene: TRBJ2-5
v_gene: TRBV3-1/TRBV3-2

CDR3aa: CASSLRPLVTGELFF
j_gene: TRBJ2-2
v_gene: TRBV11-2

CDR3aa: CASSLGWDRTNSPLHF
j_gene: TRBJ1-6
v_gene: TRBV11-2

CDR3aa: CASSIARSTDTQYF
j_gene: TRBJ2-3
v_gene: TRBV19

CDR3aa: CASSSGLAGGTYNEQFF
j_gene: TRBJ2-1
v_gene: TRBV5-4

CDR3aa: CASSQGLAGGNTGELFF
j_gene: TRBJ2-2
v_gene: TRBV5-4

CDR3aa: CASSLARAGADGYTF
j_gene: TRBJ1-2
v_gene: TRBV7-9